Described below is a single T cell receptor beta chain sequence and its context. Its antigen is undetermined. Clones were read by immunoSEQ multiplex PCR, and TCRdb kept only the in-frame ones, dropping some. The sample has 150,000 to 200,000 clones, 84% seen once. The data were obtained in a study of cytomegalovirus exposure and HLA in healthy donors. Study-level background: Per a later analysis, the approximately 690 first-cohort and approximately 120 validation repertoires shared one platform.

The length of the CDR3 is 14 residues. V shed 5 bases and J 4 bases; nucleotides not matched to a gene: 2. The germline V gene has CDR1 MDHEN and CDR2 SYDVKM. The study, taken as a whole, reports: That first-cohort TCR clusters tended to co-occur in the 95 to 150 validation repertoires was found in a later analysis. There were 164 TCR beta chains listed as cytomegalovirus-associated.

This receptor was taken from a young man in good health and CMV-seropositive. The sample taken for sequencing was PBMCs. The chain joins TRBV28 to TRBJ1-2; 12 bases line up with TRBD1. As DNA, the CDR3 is TGTGCCAGCAGTACGGGACAGGGGGCCTATGGCTACACCTTC. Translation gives CASSTGQGAYGYTF.